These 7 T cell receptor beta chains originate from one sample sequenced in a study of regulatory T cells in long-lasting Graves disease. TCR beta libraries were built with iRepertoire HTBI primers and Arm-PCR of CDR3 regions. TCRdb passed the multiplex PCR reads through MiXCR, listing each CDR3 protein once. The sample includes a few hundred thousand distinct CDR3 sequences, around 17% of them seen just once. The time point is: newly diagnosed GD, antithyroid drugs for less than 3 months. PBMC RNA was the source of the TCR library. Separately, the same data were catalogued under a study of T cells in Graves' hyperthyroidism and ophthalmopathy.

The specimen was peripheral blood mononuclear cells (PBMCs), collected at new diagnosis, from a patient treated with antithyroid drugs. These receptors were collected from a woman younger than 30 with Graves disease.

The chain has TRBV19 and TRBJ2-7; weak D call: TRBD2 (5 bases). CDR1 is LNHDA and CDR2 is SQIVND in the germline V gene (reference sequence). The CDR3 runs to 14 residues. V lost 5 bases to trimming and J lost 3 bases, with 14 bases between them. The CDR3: CASSPGLEGYEQYF. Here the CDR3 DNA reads TGTGCCAGTAGTCCAGGTCTAGAGGGCTACGAGCAGTACTTC.

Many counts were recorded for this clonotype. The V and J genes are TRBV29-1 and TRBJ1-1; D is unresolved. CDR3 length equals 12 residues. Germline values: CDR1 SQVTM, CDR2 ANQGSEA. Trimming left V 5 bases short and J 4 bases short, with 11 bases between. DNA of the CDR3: TGCAGCGTTCTGTCCGGCGGCACTGAAGCTTTCTTT. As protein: CSVLSGGTEAFF.

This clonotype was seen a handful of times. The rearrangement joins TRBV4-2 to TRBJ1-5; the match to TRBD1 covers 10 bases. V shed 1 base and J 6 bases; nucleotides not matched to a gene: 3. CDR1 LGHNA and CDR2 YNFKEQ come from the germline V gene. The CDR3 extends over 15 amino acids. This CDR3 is CASSQGGTGVQPQHF. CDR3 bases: TGTGCCAGCAGCCAAGGAGGGACAGGGGTTCAGCCCCAGCATTTT.

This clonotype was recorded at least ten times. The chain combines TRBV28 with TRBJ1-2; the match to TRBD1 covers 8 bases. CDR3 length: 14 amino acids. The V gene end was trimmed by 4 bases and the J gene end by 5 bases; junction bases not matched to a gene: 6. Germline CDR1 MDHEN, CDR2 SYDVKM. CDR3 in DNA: TGTGCCAGCAGTTATACAGGGGGTTGGTATGGCTACACCTTC. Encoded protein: CASSYTGGWYGYTF.

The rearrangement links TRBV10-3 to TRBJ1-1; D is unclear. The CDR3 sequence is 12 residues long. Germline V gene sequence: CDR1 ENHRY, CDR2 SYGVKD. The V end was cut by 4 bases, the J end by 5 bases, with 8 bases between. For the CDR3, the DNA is TGTGCCATCAGTGTGGGTAGGACTGAAGCTTTCTTT. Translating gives CAISVGRTEAFF.

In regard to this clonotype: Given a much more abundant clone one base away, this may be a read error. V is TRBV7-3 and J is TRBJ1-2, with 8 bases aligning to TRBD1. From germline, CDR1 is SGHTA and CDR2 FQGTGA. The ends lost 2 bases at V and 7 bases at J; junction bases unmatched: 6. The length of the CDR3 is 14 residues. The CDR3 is CASSLGSGGSGYTF. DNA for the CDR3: TGTGCCAGCAGCTTAGGGTCAGGGGGCTCTGGCTACACCTTC.

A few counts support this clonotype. The CDR3 protein is CASSLEGTPQHF. CDR3 in DNA: TGTGCCAGCAGCTTAGAAGGGACGCCCCAGCATTTT. The rearrangement links TRBV7-2 to TRBJ1-5; possibly TRBD1 for D (5 bases). This CDR3 has 12 amino acids. Trimming removed 1 base at V and 9 bases at J, with 7 bases between. Germline V gives CDR1 SGHTA, CDR2 FQGNSA.